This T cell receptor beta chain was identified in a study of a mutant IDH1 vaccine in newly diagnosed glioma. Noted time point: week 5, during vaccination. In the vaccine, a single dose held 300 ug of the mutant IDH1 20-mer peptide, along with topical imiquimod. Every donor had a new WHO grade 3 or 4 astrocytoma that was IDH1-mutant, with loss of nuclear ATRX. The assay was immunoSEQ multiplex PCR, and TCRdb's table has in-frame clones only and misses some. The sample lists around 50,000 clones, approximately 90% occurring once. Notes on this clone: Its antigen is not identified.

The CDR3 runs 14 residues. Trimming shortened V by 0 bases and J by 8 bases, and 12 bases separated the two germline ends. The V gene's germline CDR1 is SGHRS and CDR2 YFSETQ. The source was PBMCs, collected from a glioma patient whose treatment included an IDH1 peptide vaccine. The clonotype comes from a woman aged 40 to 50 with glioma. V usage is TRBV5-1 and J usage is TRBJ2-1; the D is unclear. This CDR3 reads CASSLGLAVDEQFF. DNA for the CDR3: TGCGCCAGCAGCTTGGGTTTAGCTGTGGATGAGCAGTTCTTC.